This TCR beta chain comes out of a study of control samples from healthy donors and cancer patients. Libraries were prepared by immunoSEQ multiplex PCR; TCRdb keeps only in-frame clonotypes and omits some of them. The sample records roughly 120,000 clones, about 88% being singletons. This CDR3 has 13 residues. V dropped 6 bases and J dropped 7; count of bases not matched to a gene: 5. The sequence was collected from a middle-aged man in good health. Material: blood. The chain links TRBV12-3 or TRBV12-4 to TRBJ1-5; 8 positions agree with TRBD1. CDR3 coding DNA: TGTGCCAGCAGGTCAGGGGGCCAACAGCCCCAGCATTTT. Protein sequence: CASRSGGQQPQHF.